This section outlines one TCR beta chain sequence together with its context. The sample is drawn from a study of blood T cell repertoires in COVID-19. At the level of the study: Specimens from acute and convalescent COVID-19 originated in the United States, Italy and Spain. Nucleic acid was either cDNA or gDNA, and it came from T cells, B-cell-depleted T cells, or PBMCs.

The V segment lost 4 bases and the J segment 3 bases; nucleotides outside the gene matches: 7. Germline V gene sequence: CDR1 SGHVS, CDR2 FNYEAQ. This CDR3 region has 16 residues. As originally analysed: Reference gene primer amplification yielded estimated nucleated cell counts. The protocol was immunoSEQ multiplex PCR, while the TCRdb copy is restricted to in-frame clones and leaves out a portion. The DNA was the basis for D and trimming; V, J and clone size are from that table. The table includes over 85,000 clones, about nine tenths detected once. The Seattle patients, enrolled during active infection, were followed longitudinally.

V gene TRBV7-6 combines with J gene TRBJ1-3; 9 nucleotides align to TRBD1. The sample consisted of peripheral blood. The sequence came from a woman between 50 and 59 years old with COVID-19, enrolled during active disease. The chain's CDR3 is CASSSLTGGGGNTIYF. The CDR3 region has the DNA TGTGCCAGCAGCTCGCTAACAGGGGGCGGTGGAAACACCATATATTTT.